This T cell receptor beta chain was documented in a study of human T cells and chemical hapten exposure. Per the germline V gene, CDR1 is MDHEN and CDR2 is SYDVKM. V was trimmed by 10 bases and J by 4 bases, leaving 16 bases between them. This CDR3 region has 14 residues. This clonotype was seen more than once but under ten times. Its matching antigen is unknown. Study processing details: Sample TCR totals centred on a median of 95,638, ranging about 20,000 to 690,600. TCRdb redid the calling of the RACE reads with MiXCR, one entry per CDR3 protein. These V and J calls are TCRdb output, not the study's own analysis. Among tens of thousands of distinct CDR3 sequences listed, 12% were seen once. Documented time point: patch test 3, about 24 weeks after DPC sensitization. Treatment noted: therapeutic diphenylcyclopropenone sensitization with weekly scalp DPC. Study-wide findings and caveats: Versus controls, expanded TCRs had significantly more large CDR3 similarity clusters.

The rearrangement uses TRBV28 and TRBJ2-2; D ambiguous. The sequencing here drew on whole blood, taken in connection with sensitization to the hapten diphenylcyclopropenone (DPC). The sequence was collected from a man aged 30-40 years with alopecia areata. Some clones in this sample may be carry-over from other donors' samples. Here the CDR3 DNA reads TGTGCCACCCGAATCCTCAAACCCACCGGGGAGCTGTTTTTT. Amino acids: CATRILKPTGELFF.